Below, 14 T cell receptor beta chains from the same sample are listed, as sequenced in a study of T cell responses to AZD1222 COVID-19 vaccine. Libraries were prepared by immunoSEQ multiplex PCR; TCRdb keeps only in-frame clonotypes and omits some of them. The sample holds 120,000 to 150,000 clones, about 82% seen once. Sequencing used peripheral blood, obtained 28 days after the second AZD1222 dose. The receptors come from an adult who received the AZD1222 COVID-19 vaccine.

The chain employs TRBV4-2 and TRBJ2-6; TRBD1 aligns across 7 bases. Germline CDR1 reads LGHNA; CDR2 reads YNFKEQ. With 3 bases clipped from V and 0 bases from J, the junction kept 23 bases outside the gene matches. The CDR3 is 23 residues long. The CDR3 DNA is TGTGCCAGCAGCCAGTTCCACCCCCCAGGGGGTACCCTCTTGGTCTCTGGGGCCAACGTCCTGACTTTC. Translating gives CASSQFHPPGGTLLVSGANVLTF.

This chain links TRBV18 with TRBJ2-3, with 10 nucleotides matching TRBD1. Germline-derived CDR1 and CDR2 are KGHSH and LQKENI. The CDR3 spans 16 residues. Trimming removed 0 bases from V and 7 bases from J; junction bases left unmatched: 7. The CDR3 DNA follows: TGTGCCAGCTCACCACCGGGACAGGGGATTGCGAATACGCAGTATTTT. It specifies CASSPPGQGIANTQYF. The full variable domain, its missing parts supplied by reference TRBV18 and TRBJ2-3, is NAGVMQNPRHLVRRRGQEARLRCSPMKGHSHVYWYRQLPEEGLKFMVYLQKENIIDESGMPKERFSAEFPKEGPSILRIQQVVRGDSAAYFCASSPPGQGIANTQYFGPGTRLTVL.

A single count supports this clone. The chain couples TRBV7-2 to TRBJ2-1; D gene ambiguous. The CDR3 runs 14 residues. CDR1 and CDR2 (germline): SGHTA, FQGNSA. Between the trimmed V and J ends, which lost 5 bases and 15 bases, there was a span of 23 bases. CDR3 region: CASSLTLLGQRAFF. In nucleotides, the CDR3 is TGTGCCAGCAGCCTAACCCTCCTGGGCCAACGGGCGTTCTTC. The full variable domain, completed using reference TRBV7-2 and TRBJ2-1, is GAGVSQSPSNKVTEKGKDVELRCDPISGHTALYWYRQSLGQGLEFLIYFQGNSAPDKSGLPSDRFSAERTGGSVSTLTIQRTQQEDSAVYLCASSLTLLGQRAFFGPGTRLTVL.

The V and J genes are TRBV19 and TRBJ2-5, with D possibly TRBD1 on 6 matching bases. The CDR3 extends over 14 amino acids. Germline V gives CDR1 LNHDA, CDR2 SQIVND (reference sequence). The ends were cut back, 4 bases at V and 1 base at J, with 10 bases in the middle. CDR3 sequence (DNA): TGTGCCAGTAGTAGACAGGTTACCCAAGAGACCCAGTACTTC. Protein product: CASSRQVTQETQYF. The full variable domain, rest sourced from reference TRBV19 and TRBJ2-5, is DGGITQSPKYLFRKEGQNVTLSCEQNLNHDAMYWYRQDPGQGLRLIYYSQIVNDFQKGDIAEGYSVSREKKESFPLTVTSAQKNPTAFYLCASSRQVTQETQYFGPGTRLLVL.

The CDR3 DNA follows: TGCGCCAGCAGCTTGGCACCGGAGGACAATGAAGCTTTCTTT. Translated, it gives CASSLAPEDNEAFF. The chain joins TRBV5-1 to TRBJ1-1, with a possible D match to TRBD1 (5 bases). Germline CDR1 SGHRS, CDR2 YFSETQ. The CDR3 sequence is 14 residues long. V was clipped by 0 bases and J by 7 bases, with 13 bases between them.

This clone is a singleton in its sample. In DNA, the CDR3 is TGTGCCAGCAGGGTTGGACACTTTCAAGAGACCCAGTACTTC. It is translated as CASRVGHFQETQYF. V usage is TRBV5-4 and J usage is TRBJ2-5, with D tentatively TRBD1 (5 bases). CDR3 length: 14 residues. Germline V CDR1 and CDR2: SGHNT, YYREEE (reference sequence). The V and J ends lost 5 bases and 2 bases respectively, with 13 bases between them. The full variable domain, with the rest looked up from reference TRBV5-4 and TRBJ2-5, is ETGVTQSPTHLIKTRGQQVTLRCSSQSGHNTVSWYQQALGQGPQFIFQYYREEENGRGNFPPRFSGLQFPNYSSELNVNALELDDSALYLCASRVGHFQETQYFGPGTRLLVL.

The chain is built from TRBV7-8 and TRBJ1-4; TRBD1 is a possible D gene (5 bases). This CDR3 has 14 residues. CDR1 SGHVS and CDR2 FQNEAQ come from the germline V gene. V shed 4 bases and J shed 3 bases, with 9 bases lying between them. The CDR3 spells CASSWGTSNEKLFF. The CDR3 bases are TGTGCCAGCAGCTGGGGCACATCTAATGAAAAACTGTTTTTT.

J is TRBJ2-7 and V is TRBV18; TRBD1 agrees at 8 bases. Germline V lookup: CDR1 KGHSH, CDR2 LQKENI. V was pared by 4 bases and J by 3 bases, with 5 bases of the junction left unmatched. This CDR3 spans 14 amino acids. The CDR3 is CASSQQGELYEQYF. The CDR3 nucleotides are TGTGCCAGCTCACAACAGGGGGAACTCTACGAGCAGTACTTC.

This chain uses TRBV5-4 with TRBJ1-2; 12 nucleotides agree with TRBD1. CDR3 length: 14 amino acids. V gave up 5 bases and J gave up 6 bases; unmatched junction bases: 5. Germline assignment: CDR1 SGHNT and CDR2 YYREEE (reference sequence). The DNA for the CDR3 is TGTGCCAGCAGGGCCGGGACAGGGGGCGATGGCTACACCTTC. Amino acid sequence: CASRAGTGGDGYTF.

This clone was counted a single time. The chain recombines TRBV9 with TRBJ2-7; 10 positions agree with TRBD2. The germline gives CDR1 SGDLS, CDR2 YYNGEE. The CDR3 has 17 residues. V dropped 0 bases and J dropped 0; count of bases not matched to a gene: 6. This CDR3 reads CASSVATSGAFSYEQYF. CDR3 sequence (DNA): TGTGCCAGCAGCGTAGCTACTAGCGGGGCCTTCTCCTACGAGCAGTACTTC.

The gene calls are TRBV24-1 and TRBJ2-3; either TRBD1 or TRBD2 may supply D (5 bases each). The CDR3 has 16 residues. In germline, CDR1 is KGHDR, CDR2 SFDVKD. Deletions cut 6 bases from V and 1 base from J, with 16 bases between. The CDR3 reads CATSQPSRAGTDTQYF. CDR3 DNA sequence: TGTGCCACCAGTCAGCCTAGCAGGGCAGGCACAGATACGCAGTATTTT.

This chain uses TRBV19 with TRBJ2-5, with 10 bases aligning to TRBD2. The CDR3 runs 17 residues. Per germline, CDR1 LNHDA and CDR2 SQIVND (reference sequence). V gave up 1 base and J gave up 4 bases; unmatched junction bases: 9. The CDR3 spells CASSIGVLAGAGETQYF. DNA for the CDR3: TGTGCCAGTAGTATAGGGGTCCTAGCGGGAGCTGGAGAGACCCAGTACTTC.

V is TRBV5-1 and J is TRBJ1-2; D uncertain. The germline V gene has CDR1 SGHRS and CDR2 YFSETQ. With 0 bases removed from V and 0 bases from J, the gap between germline ends came to 9 bases. This CDR3 comprises 15 residues. CDR3 in DNA: TGCGCCAGCAGCTTGGAGGCGAACTCTAACTATGGCTACACCTTC. Translating gives CASSLEANSNYGYTF.

The chain links TRBV3-1 (or the pseudogene TRBV3-2) to TRBJ2-2; TRBD1 matches at 7 bases. The V gene end was trimmed by 4 bases and the J gene end by 5 bases; junction bases not matched to a gene: 19. The CDR3 has 19 residues. Germline V gene sequence: CDR1 LGHDT, CDR2 YNNKEL (reference sequence). CDR3 coding DNA: TGTGCCAGCAGCCTGGACAGAAGGTGGGGAAGGGGGCGAACCGGGGAGCTGTTTTTT. This encodes CASSLDRRWGRGRTGELFF.